Below, one T cell receptor (beta chain) is given with its context. Antigen specificity is unknown. The second PCR ran 7 to 11 cycles with a sample-barcoded 5' primer and J-beta primers. With 12 random nucleotides, a template-switch adaptor tagged each individual cDNA molecule. Using its own MiXCR run on the 5' RACE reads, TCRdb lists one record per CDR3 protein. The sample gives around 1,500,000 distinct CDR3 sequences, 42% of which show up once; approximately 7.9% is in the top ten. The record originates from a study of blood T cells in healthy people across ages. Study conclusions and caveats: A conclusive naive versus antigen-experienced comparison was prevented by the unsorted PBMCs. Higher naive T cell percentage went strongly together with higher TCR beta diversity.

CDR1 is DFQATT, CDR2 SNEGSKA, per germline (reference sequence). The CDR3 is made up of 15 amino acids. The ends lost 0 bases at V and 4 bases at J; junction bases unmatched: 5. The source of this sequence is a woman aged 18-29 years in good health. This chain uses TRBV20-1 with TRBJ2-1; 8 bases agree with TRBD2. The sample consisted of blood. The CDR3 nucleotides are TGCAGTGCTAGAGAGAGCGGGAGACCATACAATGAGCAGTTCTTC. Translating gives CSARESGRPYNEQFF.